This TCR beta chain was retrieved from a study of T cell responses to AZD1222 COVID-19 vaccine (dated by TCRdb to the early 2020s). The study in broad terms: AZD1222 recipients whose second dose came at about 4 weeks and those whose second dose came at about 12 weeks were combined into one group, since spike-specific TCR depth and breadth did not differ between the two schedules. TCR sequencing covered 230 or so trial participants: 207 given two doses of AZD1222 and around 25 given two doses of MenACWY control vaccine. Trial participants were enrolled by age into subgroups of 18-55, 56-69 and 70-plus years, and around 150, 28 and 57 TCR-sequenced participants, respectively, were included in these subgroups. Beyond this particular receptor, the publication reports: Participants were mostly white British, with more females than males. The authors suggested clonal diversity may have been underestimated. Because no day 14 peak-response samples were available, repertoires were characterized only after the peak T cell response. In the small 56-69-year group, the increase in depth fell short of significance, most likely because of low power. Only six AZD1222 recipients were SARS-CoV-2 seropositive at baseline, limiting conclusions about previously exposed vaccinees. A significant rise in spike-specific TCR breadth and depth was observed after two AZD1222 doses relative to day 0 and relative to MenACWY recipients. Nearly half of unique spike-specific TCRs reportedly recognized epitopes outside regions mutated in the B.1.351 and B.1.1.7 variants. The vaccine-associated CD4 TCRs covered the entire spike protein, and the dominant responses fell in regions 160-218 and 743-854.

From a lookup of the germline V gene, CDR1 and CDR2 are SGHRS and YFSETQ. The CDR3, cysteine through phenylalanine, is 17 amino acids long. The sequence is cut down to CDR3 DNA, 51 bases in frame from base 1. Between the V and J ends, shortened by 0 bases and 6 bases respectively, the junction contains 16 bases. The CDR3 regions of human TCRbeta chains were analyzed by immunosequencing. From the authors' description of their analysis: Repertoire TCRs were checked for matches against a reference library of SARS-CoV-2-specific TCRs that had been generated using the MIRA antigen-specificity platform. Breadth was defined as the fraction of unique TCRs that were SARS-CoV-2-associated. Depth was defined as the fraction of total T cells that were SARS-CoV-2-associated. Using the MIRA data, each spike-specific TCR was mapped to the spike region that the TCR reacts to and placed in a CD4 or CD8 class. Log10-transformed breadth and depth values were compared by one-way ANOVA with Sidak's multiple comparisons tests. As stored in TCRdb, this immuneACCESS dataset retains in-frame rearrangements with V and J assigned. A fraction of the clones does not appear; measured against another copy, unresolved V genes explain less than half of the discrepancy, and the remainder lacks a known reason. V and J calls and clone size come straight from that table; D and trimming were deduced from the DNA. The sample contains roughly 150,000 clones, about 90% of them found a single time. The ten largest clones take up 5% of the sample.

The time point label corresponds to: baseline before first vaccination. Vaccinee samples came from UK trials COV001 and COV002, including a single-blind randomized controlled phase 2/3 trial of AZD1222 (ChAdOx1 nCoV-19) in healthy adults. For TCRbeta chain sequencing, PBMC samples were collected from trial participants at day 0 and at day 28 after the second dose. Worth noting for this clone: Its antigen has not been determined. Base qualities are not at hand, and no much larger clone is one base apart.

This clonotype was sampled from an adult in good health. This specimen consisted of peripheral blood, obtained on day 0 of AZD1222 vaccination. The rearrangement combines TRBV5-1 with TRBJ1-6; TRBD1 is perhaps the D gene, given 5 matching bases. The DNA sequence reads TGCGCCAGCAGCTTGGACCCCGGGGGTGGGTTTAATTCACCCCTCCACTTT. Translated, it gives CASSLDPGGGFNSPLHF.